The subject of this entry is one TCR beta chain. The data are from a study of early T cells in non-severe SARS-CoV-2 infection. The CDR3 extends over 15 amino acids. Trimming cost V 3 bases and J 0 bases, with 9 bases left between them. One entry per CDR3 protein, called by TCRdb with MiXCR from the 5' RACE reads. The data contain roughly 51,000 distinct CDR3 sequences, around 10% of them singletons. The chain links TRBV12-3 or TRBV12-4 to TRBJ2-1; D unclear. The sample was whole blood. This receptor was obtained from an adult who was a healthcare worker with PCR-confirmed SARS-CoV-2 infection or an uninfected control (not recorded which). In DNA, the CDR3 is TGTGCCAGCAGTTTTGACTCCGCCTCCTACAATGAGCAGTTCTTC. This encodes CASSFDSASYNEQFF.